This entry lists 9 T cell receptor beta chains sequenced from one sample in a study of T cell responses to AZD1222 COVID-19 vaccine. Sequencing was performed with immunoSEQ multiplex PCR; in TCRdb, only in-frame clones are kept and a portion is missing. The sample holds about 150,000 clones, approximately 80% seen once. Sequencing used peripheral blood, obtained on day 0 of AZD1222 vaccination. The receptors come from an adult in good health.

This chain joins TRBV19 and TRBJ1-2; 10 nucleotides line up with TRBD1. The germline gives CDR1 LNHDA, CDR2 SQIVND (reference sequence). CDR3 length: 15 residues. Trimming at V came to 3 bases and at J to 8 bases, leaving 9 bases not matched to a gene. The CDR3 sequence is CASSIWTGGTKGYTF. DNA for the CDR3: TGTGCCAGTAGTATCTGGACAGGGGGGACTAAAGGCTACACCTTC.

This clone was seen only a few times. The chain joins TRBV2 to TRBJ2-6; D gene ambiguous. With 6 bases removed from V and 0 bases from J, the gap between germline ends came to 9 bases. The CDR3 runs 15 residues. Germline V CDR1 and CDR2: SNHLY, FYNNEI. The CDR3 loop reads CASRRSPSGANVLTF. CDR3 DNA sequence: TGTGCCAGCAGGCGTTCGCCCTCTGGGGCCAACGTCCTGACTTTC.

V is TRBV7-9 and J is TRBJ1-3, with D tentatively TRBD1 (5 bases). Germline V CDR1 and CDR2: SEHNR, FQNEAQ (reference sequence). The CDR3 runs to 17 residues. V was pared by 3 bases and J by 0 bases, with 15 bases between. For the CDR3, the DNA is TGTGCCAGCAGCTTGGGGCCTGTATCCCGCTCTGGAAACACCATATATTTT. It codes for CASSLGPVSRSGNTIYF.

V usage is TRBV19 and J usage is TRBJ1-4; 9 bases match TRBD1. V gave up 3 bases and J gave up 8 bases; unmatched junction bases: 7. The germline CDR1 and CDR2 sequences are LNHDA and SQIVND (reference sequence). CDR3 length: 15 amino acids. The CDR3 DNA sequence: TGTGCCAGTAGTATGGGGACAGGGCCTCGCGAAAAACTGTTTTTT. Protein sequence: CASSMGTGPREKLFF.

The chain joins TRBV6-5 to TRBJ1-1, with 7 bases aligning to TRBD1. The CDR3 is 14 residues long. CDR1 and CDR2 from the germline V gene are MNHEY and SVGAGI. V gave up 4 bases and J gave up 4 bases; unmatched junction bases: 6. In nucleotides, the CDR3 is TGTGCCAGCAGTTCACAGGGGCGGGTCACTGAAGCTTTCTTT. Protein sequence: CASSSQGRVTEAFF.

The chain combines TRBV25-1 with TRBJ2-3, with D tentatively TRBD1 (5 bases). V lost 5 bases to trimming and J lost 6 bases, with 12 bases between them. The CDR3 consists of 13 residues. In germline, CDR1 is MGHDK, CDR2 SYGVNS. The CDR3 DNA sequence: TGTGCCAGCAGTCTGACAGTACTGGATACGCAGTATTTT. Protein: CASSLTVLDTQYF.

Written as DNA, the CDR3 is TGCAGTGCTAGTAAAGGGAGACAGGGGGGGAGCTCCTACGAGCAGTACTTC. Protein product: CSASKGRQGGSSYEQYF. The genes are TRBV20-1 and TRBJ2-7; 9 nucleotides match TRBD1. V was clipped by 3 bases and J by 0 bases; unmatched bases: 12. The CDR3 covers 17 residues. Germline CDR1 and CDR2: DFQATT and SNEGSKA (reference sequence).

CDR3 bases: TGTGCCAGCATAGAACGGGACAGGGACTATAATTCACCCCTCCACTTT. This gives the protein CASIERDRDYNSPLHF. The chain recombines TRBV2 with TRBJ1-6; 9 bases are a match to TRBD1. The junction had 7 bases not matched to a gene; V was cut back by 7 bases and J by 3 bases. This CDR3 comprises 16 residues. The V gene's germline CDR1 is SNHLY and CDR2 FYNNEI.

The chain has TRBV5-1 and TRBJ2-3; D gene unclear. The CDR3 has 14 residues. Germline-derived CDR1 and CDR2 are SGHRS and YFSETQ. V lost 0 bases and J 2 bases, leaving 7 bases between the germline ends. CDR3 DNA sequence: TGCGCCAGCAGCTTGGCCGTCAACACAGATACGCAGTATTTT. Its protein product is CASSLAVNTDTQYF.